The TCR beta chain under discussion was sequenced for a study of stem cell transplantation in POMP-related autoinflammatory disease. About the research overall: Impaired MHC class I-dependent CD8+ differentiation was hypothesized from defective thymoproteasomes. Findings and limits, study-wide: In patients with PRAID, every analyzed T-cell subset tended to show lower diversity and higher clonality. Fewer unique TRB V-J gene pairings were identified in patients with PRAID.

Germline-derived CDR1 and CDR2 are SGHNT and YYREEE (reference sequence). V dropped 4 bases and J dropped 4; count of bases not matched to a gene: 7. The CDR3 contains 16 residues. On this clone: The target antigen is unknown.

Some clones are missing from TCRdb's copy, which holds only in-frame ones; the method was immunoSEQ multiplex PCR. The sample consists of almost 600 clones, roughly 90% of them appearing once. The V and J genes are TRBV5-4 and TRBJ2-5; 13 nucleotides agree with TRBD2. Sequencing input: CD4+ follicular helper T cells (Tfh) from PBMCs. This receptor was taken from a human donor in good health. In DNA form, the CDR3 reads TGTGCCAGCAGCACCGGCGGGACTAGCGGGGCAGAGACCCAGTACTTC. It encodes CASSTGGTSGAETQYF.